This note documents a single TCR beta chain sequence. This record comes from a study of radiotherapy plus CTLA-4 blockade in lung cancer. The CDR3 is 11 residues long. CDR1 is DFQATT, CDR2 SNEGSKA, per germline (reference sequence). Trimming shortened V by 0 bases and J by 12 bases, and 12 bases separated the two germline ends. The repertoire was sequenced with immunoSEQ multiplex PCR; TCRdb's copy has only in-frame clones and lacks some. This sample has tens of thousands of clones; more than 85% occur once, and the top ten carry roughly a sixth. The sequence was collected from a human donor with non-small cell lung cancer that progressed on radiotherapy plus ipilimumab. The sample was peripheral blood, taken from a patient treated with radiotherapy plus ipilimumab. The rearrangement links TRBV20-1 to TRBJ2-7, with D possibly TRBD2 on 5 matching bases. CDR3 sequence: CSARDPRRRYF. Here the CDR3 DNA reads TGCAGTGCTAGAGATCCCCGGAGGCGGTACTTC.